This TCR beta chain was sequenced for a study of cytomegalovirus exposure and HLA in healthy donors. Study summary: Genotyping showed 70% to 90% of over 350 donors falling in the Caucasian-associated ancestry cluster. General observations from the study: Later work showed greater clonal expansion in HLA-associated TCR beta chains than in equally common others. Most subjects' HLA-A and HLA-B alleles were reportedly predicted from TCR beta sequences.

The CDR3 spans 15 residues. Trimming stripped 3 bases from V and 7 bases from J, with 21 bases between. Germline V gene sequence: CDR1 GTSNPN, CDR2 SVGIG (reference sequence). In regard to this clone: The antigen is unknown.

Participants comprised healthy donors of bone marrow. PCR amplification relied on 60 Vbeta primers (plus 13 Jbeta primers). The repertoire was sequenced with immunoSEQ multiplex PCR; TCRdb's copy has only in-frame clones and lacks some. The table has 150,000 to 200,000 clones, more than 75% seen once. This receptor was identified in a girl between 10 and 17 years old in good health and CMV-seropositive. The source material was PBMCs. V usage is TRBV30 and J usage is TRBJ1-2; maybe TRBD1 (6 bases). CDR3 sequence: CAWREREGSGAGYTF. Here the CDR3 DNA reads TGTGCCTGGAGAGAGAGGGAGGGTTCGGGGGCTGGCTACACCTTC.